These 10 T cell receptor beta chains came from one sample sequenced in a study of blood T cell repertoires in COVID-19. Measured with immunoSEQ multiplex PCR; TCRdb has only the in-frame clones, and not every one. The sample yields under 450,000 clones, roughly 87% seen once. Sequencing was done on a sample of PBMCs or T cells enriched from blood (not recorded which). Receptor source: a woman younger than 45 who had recovered from COVID-19.

The V gene is TRBV5-8, the J gene TRBJ2-7; TRBD2 might be the D (6 bases). The CDR3 has 15 residues. The V and J ends lost 6 bases and 3 bases respectively, with 19 bases between them. Germline CDR1 SGHTS, CDR2 YDEGEE. CDR3 in amino acids: CASTQLGTGVYEQYF. In DNA form, the CDR3 reads TGTGCCAGCACCCAGTTAGGGACGGGAGTCTACGAGCAGTACTTC.

This rearrangement joins TRBV5-6 to TRBJ1-5, with a possible D match to TRBD1 (6 bases). V was cut by 4 bases and J by 1 base, with 15 bases left in between. The germline gives CDR1 SGHDT, CDR2 YYEEEE. CDR3 length: 16 amino acids. CDR3 DNA sequence: TGTGCCAGCAGCGCACAGGGTTCTGGGAGCAATCAGCCCCAGCATTTT. It translates to CASSAQGSGSNQPQHF.

This clone was seen a handful of times. V gene TRBV12-5 combines with J gene TRBJ1-1; D unclear. V dropped 1 base and J dropped 8 bases, with 8 bases sitting between them. The CDR3 is 12 amino acids. Per the germline V gene, CDR1 is LGHNT and CDR2 is FRNRAP. The CDR3 DNA follows: TGTGCTAGTGGTTTGGAGGGCGGGGAAGCTTTCTTT. As protein: CASGLEGGEAFF.

This chain uses TRBV24-1 with TRBJ2-1; perhaps TRBD2 as D (6 bases). CDR1 KGHDR and CDR2 SFDVKD come from the germline V gene. This CDR3 contains 14 residues. V lost 0 bases to trimming and J lost 6 bases, with 8 bases between them. Written as DNA, the CDR3 is TGTGCCACCAGTGATTTGTACGGGGGCAATGAGCAGTTCTTC. It yields the protein CATSDLYGGNEQFF.

The V and J genes are TRBV7-3 and TRBJ2-3; 12 nucleotides agree with TRBD1. Trimming at V came to 2 bases and at J to 4 bases, leaving 4 bases not matched to a gene. Germline V lookup: CDR1 SGHTA, CDR2 FQGTGA. CDR3 length: 16 amino acids. CDR3 nucleotides: TGTGCCAGCAGCTTAGGGGACAGGGGGCCTGCAGATACGCAGTATTTT. Residues: CASSLGDRGPADTQYF.

J is TRBJ2-1 and V is TRBV4-1; TRBD1 agrees at 10 bases. Germline CDR1 MGHRA, CDR2 YSYEKL. This CDR3 is 15 amino acids long. The V segment lost 3 bases and the J segment 8 bases; nucleotides outside the gene matches: 7. Here the CDR3 DNA reads TGCGCCAGCAGCCATGCCGGGACAGGGGTGGATGAGCAGTTCTTC. This gives the protein CASSHAGTGVDEQFF.

This chain joins TRBV19 and TRBJ1-5; TRBD1 aligns across 7 bases. Germline V gives CDR1 LNHDA, CDR2 SQIVND (reference sequence). The CDR3 spans 18 residues. The ends lost 7 bases at V and 0 bases at J; junction bases unmatched: 15. In DNA form, the CDR3 reads TGTGCCAGTACTCCGGGGGTAGGGGGCCTCACTAGCAATCAGCCCCAGCATTTT. Translation: CASTPGVGGLTSNQPQHF. The full variable domain, rest sourced from reference TRBV19 and TRBJ1-5, is DGGITQSPKYLFRKEGQNVTLSCEQNLNHDAMYWYRQDPGQGLRLIYYSQIVNDFQKGDIAEGYSVSREKKESFPLTVTSAQKNPTAFYLCASTPGVGGLTSNQPQHFGDGTRLSIL.

The chain carries TRBV28 and TRBJ2-3; tentative D call: TRBD2 (6 bases). The CDR3 runs to 16 residues. V lost 3 bases to trimming and J lost 1 base, with 14 bases between them. Germline loops: CDR1 MDHEN, CDR2 SYDVKM. This CDR3 is CASSFRDGRGTDTQYF. CDR3 DNA sequence: TGTGCCAGCAGTTTCCGAGACGGGAGAGGCACAGATACGCAGTATTTT.

The table lists this clone with a count of one. The chain uses TRBV18 and TRBJ2-7, with 7 bases fitting TRBD2. The CDR3 consists of 12 residues. The germline V gene has CDR1 KGHSH and CDR2 LQKENI. J lost 7 bases, V lost 2 bases, and 2 bases had no gene match. The CDR3 nucleotides are TGTGCCAGCTCACCAGGAGCGGGGGAGCAGTACTTC. It specifies CASSPGAGEQYF. The whole variable domain, filled in from reference TRBV18 and TRBJ2-7, reads NAGVMQNPRHLVRRRGQEARLRCSPMKGHSHVYWYRQLPEEGLKFMVYLQKENIIDESGMPKERFSAEFPKEGPSILRIQQVVRGDSAAYFCASSPGAGEQYFGPGTRLTVT.

The chain combines TRBV5-8 with TRBJ2-7, with D perhaps TRBD2 (6 bases). The CDR3 consists of 14 residues. Trimming took off 3 bases at V and 1 base at J, with 11 bases between the two ends. Germline CDR1 SGHTS, CDR2 YDEGEE. The CDR3 region is CASSSWGTSYEQYF. The CDR3 coding sequence is TGTGCCAGCAGCTCTTGGGGGACTTCCTACGAGCAGTACTTC. The variable domain in full, completed from reference TRBV5-8 and TRBJ2-7, reads EAGVTQSPTHLIKTRGQQATLRCSPISGHTSVYWYQQALGLGLQFLLWYDEGEERNRGNFPPRFSGRQFPNYSSELNVNALELEDSALYLCASSSWGTSYEQYFGPGTRLTVT.